These 20 T cell receptor beta chains were sequenced from one sample in a study of T cells in Graves' hyperthyroidism and ophthalmopathy. Amplified regions were TCR beta CDR3 sequences from RNA transcripts. HTBI primers were the set used in a first-round RT-PCR of the TCR CDR3. TCRdb re-called the multiplex PCR reads through MiXCR, storing one row per CDR3 protein. The sample lists fewer than 650,000 distinct CDR3 sequences; 40% to 55% were seen once. The sequencing sample was made of peripheral blood or thyroid tissue (not recorded which). These receptors all come from an adult woman with Graves' disease, either hyperthyroidism or ophthalmopathy (not recorded which).

This clonotype was recorded at least ten times. This chain uses TRBV11-2 with TRBJ1-2, with unresolved D. This CDR3 has 13 amino acids. V lost 3 bases, J lost 7 bases, and 12 bases lay in between. The V gene's germline CDR1 is SGHAT and CDR2 FQNNGV. CDR3 coding DNA: TGTGCCAGCAGCTTTGGCGGGCCTCCTGGCTACACCTTC. This sequence encodes CASSFGGPPGYTF.

The DNA for the CDR3 is TGCGCCAGCAAACGACTAGCGGGAACAGAGACCCAGTACTTC. It codes for CASKRLAGTETQYF. The chain couples TRBV10-2 to TRBJ2-5, with TRBD2 matching over 11 bases. The CDR3 is 14 residues long. V was pared by 7 bases and J by 4 bases, with 5 bases of the junction left unmatched. CDR1 and CDR2 (germline): WSHSY, SAAADI.

The genes are TRBV2 and TRBJ1-2; 9 bases fit TRBD1. Germline CDR1 and CDR2: SNHLY and FYNNEI. V was pared by 11 bases and J by 5 bases, with 9 bases of the junction left unmatched. The CDR3 has 13 amino acids. The CDR3 is CAGLGQGQYGYTF. The CDR3 bases are TGTGCCGGATTGGGACAGGGTCAATATGGCTACACCTTC.

The chain employs TRBV29-1 and TRBJ2-5; TRBD2 might be the D (6 bases). The CDR3 sequence is 13 residues long. V lost 3 bases, J lost 7 bases, and 15 bases lay in between. Germline V gene sequence: CDR1 SQVTM, CDR2 ANQGSEA. The CDR3 DNA sequence: TGCAGCGTTGACCCGGAGGGCCGGGGGACCCAGTACTTC. Translating it yields CSVDPEGRGTQYF.

This clonotype was seen a handful of times. The J gene is TRBJ2-1, the V gene TRBV29-1; D possibly corresponds to TRBD1 (5 bases). Germline lookup yields CDR1 SQVTM and CDR2 ANQGSEA. With 4 bases removed from V and 14 bases from J, the gap between germline ends came to 18 bases. The CDR3 runs to 12 residues. The CDR3 spells CSVVTLAPGKFF. In DNA, the CDR3 is TGCAGCGTTGTCACCCTCGCCCCAGGGAAGTTCTTC.

V gene TRBV6-1 combines with J gene TRBJ2-2, with 7 bases fitting TRBD2. This CDR3 spans 14 amino acids. V shed 6 bases, J shed 6 bases, and the junction held 7 bases outside the gene matches. Per germline, CDR1 MNHNS and CDR2 SASEGT. In nucleotides, the CDR3 is TGTGCCAGCAGCGGACTAGTCTCCCCCGGGGAGCTGTTTTTT. Translated: CASSGLVSPGELFF.

The chain joins TRBV29-1 to TRBJ1-4; the match to TRBD1 covers 7 bases. Germline CDR1 and CDR2: SQVTM and ANQGSEA. The CDR3 consists of 13 residues. With V trimmed by 6 bases and J by 7 bases, 8 bases remained unmatched. CDR3 bases: TGCAGCGTAGAGGGGGCGCGGGGTGAAAAACTGTTTTTT. Translation gives CSVEGARGEKLFF.

The chain links TRBV5-1 to TRBJ2-7; possible D gene TRBD2, 5 bases. CDR1 and CDR2 (germline): SGHRS, YFSETQ. V lost 8 bases to trimming and J lost 2 bases, with 17 bases between them. The CDR3 loop spans 14 amino acids. The CDR3 here is CASSDSSGPYEQYF. The CDR3 nucleotides read TGCGCCAGTTCCGACTCCAGCGGTCCCTACGAGCAGTACTTC.

The gene calls are TRBV5-1 and TRBJ2-7; 7 bases match TRBD2. CDR1 and CDR2 (germline): SGHRS, YFSETQ. The CDR3 is 13 amino acids. The junction had 5 bases not matched to a gene; V was cut back by 6 bases and J by 2 bases. CDR3 protein: CASNPGLAYEQYF. CDR3 sequence (DNA): TGCGCCAGCAACCCAGGACTAGCCTACGAGCAGTACTTC.

This clonotype is a singleton in its sample. Compared with germline, one end of the junction differs, possibly owing to a read error. Written as DNA, the CDR3 is TGCGCCAGCAGCCCAAGGGCCGCCTACGAGCAGTACTTC. As protein: CASSPRAAYEQYF. The V gene is TRBV7-4, the J gene TRBJ2-7, with D hard to call. This CDR3 spans 13 amino acids. Germline assignment: CDR1 SGHVT and CDR2 SQSDAQ.

This clonotype was observed a few times. The chain employs TRBV6-1 and TRBJ2-5; D may match TRBD1 or TRBD2 (6 bases each). The CDR3 sequence is 15 residues long. Germline V lookup: CDR1 MNHNS, CDR2 SASEGT. The V end lost 2 bases, the J end lost 5 bases, and 15 bases lay between the germline ends. The CDR3 sequence is CASSEWGATYETQYF. CDR3 coding DNA: TGTGCCAGCAGTGAATGGGGGGCCACCTACGAGACCCAGTACTTC.

This clonotype appeared many times. The gene calls are TRBV2 and TRBJ1-1, with D unclear. Germline V gene lookup returns CDR1 SNHLY and CDR2 FYNNEI. There are 13 residues in the CDR3. Deletions cut 3 bases from V and 2 bases from J, with 7 bases between. CDR3 nucleotides: TGTGCCAGCAGTGAGGCCTCCAACACTGAAGCTTTCTTT. It specifies CASSEASNTEAFF.

The V gene is TRBV28, the J gene TRBJ1-1; 8 nucleotides align to TRBD1. With V trimmed by 5 bases and J by 1 base, 3 bases remained unmatched. Germline CDR1 reads MDHEN; CDR2 reads SYDVKM. This CDR3 region has 14 residues. The CDR3 bases are TGTGCCAGCAGTCGACAGGGGAGGAACACTGAAGCTTTCTTT. Its protein is CASSRQGRNTEAFF.

V usage is TRBV20-1 and J usage is TRBJ2-1; 10 bases agree with TRBD2. This CDR3 spans 15 amino acids. Germline CDR1 DFQATT, CDR2 SNEGSKA (reference sequence). J was trimmed by 6 bases and V by 2 bases; bases with no gene match: 7. CDR3 protein: CSARLPSGSLNEQFF. In nucleotides, the CDR3 is TGCAGTGCTAGACTCCCTAGCGGGAGTCTCAATGAGCAGTTCTTC.

This clonotype turned up a few times. CDR3 region: CSAGGDSKETQYF. The CDR3 DNA follows: TGCAGTGCTGGGGGGGACAGCAAAGAGACCCAGTACTTC. The gene calls are TRBV20-1 and TRBJ2-5; D tentatively reads TRBD1 or TRBD2 (7 bases each). Germline CDR1 DFQATT, CDR2 SNEGSKA (reference sequence). V lost 5 bases to trimming and J lost 3 bases, with 13 bases between them. The CDR3 runs to 13 residues.

The gene calls are TRBV20-1 and TRBJ1-5; D gene unclear. CDR3 length: 13 residues. Germline V lookup: CDR1 DFQATT, CDR2 SNEGSKA (reference sequence). Trimming stripped 2 bases from V and 3 bases from J, with 8 bases between. CDR3 nucleotides: TGCAGTGCTAGAAGGCAGGACAATCAGCCCCAGCATTTT. It codes for CSARRQDNQPQHF.

This clonotype was seen at least ten times. The chain couples TRBV10-3 to TRBJ1-2; a weak D match, TRBD1 (6 bases). The CDR3 runs to 13 residues. The V end lost 2 bases, the J end lost 3 bases, and 7 bases lay between the germline ends. Germline V gene data show CDR1 as ENHRY and CDR2 as SYGVKD. In DNA, the CDR3 is TGTGCCATCAGTGAGGGGGGCTACTATGGCTACACCTTC. This encodes CAISEGGYYGYTF.

There are many counts of this clonotype. The chain carries TRBV6-6 and TRBJ1-4; 8 positions match TRBD1. CDR3 length: 14 amino acids. With V trimmed by 3 bases and J by 8 bases, 5 bases remained unmatched. Germline V lookup: CDR1 MNHNY, CDR2 SVGAGI (reference sequence). The DNA of the CDR3 is TGTGCCAGCAGTTATGACAGGGGAGGAGAAAAACTGTTTTTT. It is translated as CASSYDRGGEKLFF.

The chain couples TRBV10-2 to TRBJ1-6; TRBD1 agrees at 7 bases. V gave up 3 bases and J gave up 10 bases; unmatched junction bases: 6. Germline V gene data show CDR1 as WSHSY and CDR2 as SAAADI. CDR3 length equals 14 residues. CDR3 sequence (DNA): TGCGCCAGCAGTGACGCCCCAGGGGGATCACCCCTCCACTTT. Protein sequence: CASSDAPGGSPLHF.

The chain couples TRBV7-3 to TRBJ2-1; no clear D gene. In germline, CDR1 is SGHTA, CDR2 FQGTGA. Trimming cost V 2 bases and J 5 bases, with 7 bases left between them. This CDR3 has 13 residues. CDR3 coding DNA: TGTGCCAGCAGCTTACTAGTGGACAATGAGCAGTTCTTC. Translation gives CASSLLVDNEQFF.